This TCR beta chain comes out of a study of monozygotic twins with inflammatory bowel disease. Study results and limitations: Relative clonotype sharing with others was diminished in IBD patients versus healthy twins, particularly with disease activity. No one strong IBD-associated signal or clonotype was supported. Subtypes among T cells remained indistinguishable. The study found lower TCRbeta diversity (inverse Simpson) in IBD patients than in healthy co-twins.

TCRdb re-called the 5' RACE reads and shows each CDR3 protein once, DNA omitted. The specimen's table records fewer than 350,000 distinct CDR3 sequences. Worth noting for this clonotype: Antigen specificity is unknown.

Germline loops: CDR1 KGHSH, CDR2 LQKENI. The CDR3 loop spans 13 amino acids. The TCR was taken from a human donor with ulcerative colitis or Crohn's disease, or a healthy co-twin of an affected twin (not recorded which). The V call is TRBV18, the J call TRBJ1-1. Sequenced input: blood. CDR3 protein: CASSPGGGSEAFF.